What follows is one TCR beta chain and its context. The sample comes from a study of blood T cell repertoires in COVID-19. In the study overall: PBMCs, B-cell-depleted T cells, or T cells were the source of the cDNA or gDNA that made up the material.

Seattle patients were enrolled during active infection and followed longitudinally. V gave up 3 bases and J gave up 6 bases, with 14 bases separating them. Germline CDR1 is SNHLY and CDR2 is FYNNEI. CDR3 length equals 14 residues. The protocol was immunoSEQ multiplex PCR, while the TCRdb copy is restricted to in-frame clones and leaves out a portion. The sample yields 250,000 to 300,000 clones, 86% seen once. This TCR was sampled from a woman aged 70-85 years with COVID-19, enrolled during active disease. The sequencing sample was made of peripheral blood. V usage is TRBV2 and J usage is TRBJ1-2; D gene uncertain. The CDR3, as DNA: TGTGCCAGCAGTGACCCCCTAGAGACCCATGGCTACACCTTC. It encodes CASSDPLETHGYTF.